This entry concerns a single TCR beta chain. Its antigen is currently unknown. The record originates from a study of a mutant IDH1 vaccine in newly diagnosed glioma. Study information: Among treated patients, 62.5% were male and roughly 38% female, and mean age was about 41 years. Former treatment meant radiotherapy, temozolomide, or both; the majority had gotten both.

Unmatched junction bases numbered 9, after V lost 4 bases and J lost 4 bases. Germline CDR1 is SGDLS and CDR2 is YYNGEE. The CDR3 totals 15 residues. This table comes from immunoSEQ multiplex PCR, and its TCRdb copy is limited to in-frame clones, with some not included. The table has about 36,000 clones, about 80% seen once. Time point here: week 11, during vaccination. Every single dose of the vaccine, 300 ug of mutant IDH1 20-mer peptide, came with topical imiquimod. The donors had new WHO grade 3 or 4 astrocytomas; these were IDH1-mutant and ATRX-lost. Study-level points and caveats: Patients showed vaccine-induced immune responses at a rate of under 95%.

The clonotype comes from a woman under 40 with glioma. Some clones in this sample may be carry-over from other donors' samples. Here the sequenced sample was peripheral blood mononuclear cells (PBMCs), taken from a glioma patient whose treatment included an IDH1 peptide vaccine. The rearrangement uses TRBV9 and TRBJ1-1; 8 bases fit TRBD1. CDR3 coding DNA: TGTGCCAGCAGCACGGATGGACAGGGTCGCACTGAAGCTTTCTTT. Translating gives CASSTDGQGRTEAFF.